This T cell receptor (beta chain) emerged from a study of CD8 T cells in Susac syndrome. RNA, at about 0.45 to 1 ug, was reverse transcribed with random hexamers. TCRdb reprocessed the immunoSEQ multiplex PCR reads via MiXCR and lists one record per CDR3 protein. The sample carries about 210,000 distinct CDR3 sequences, roughly 96% recorded once. V lost 3 bases, J lost 7 bases, and 4 bases stayed unmatched. Germline V lookup: CDR1 SGHDT, CDR2 YYEEEE. The length of the CDR3 is 14 residues. This clonotype was seen just once. CD8+ and CD4+ T cells circulating in blood were sequenced for TCR beta. In contrast to the negatively isolated CD8+ and CD4+ T cells, TEMRA cells were FACS-enriched.

Sequencing was performed on CD4+ T cells from PBMCs. The chain couples TRBV5-6 to TRBJ2-1, with 10 bases matching TRBD1. The clonotype was recovered from a human donor with multiple sclerosis. The CDR3 DNA sequence: TGTGCCAGCAGCTGGGACAGGGGCTTGAATGAGCAGTTCTTC. Its protein is CASSWDRGLNEQFF. The full variable domain, with the rest looked up from reference TRBV5-6 and TRBJ2-1, is DAGVTQSPTHLIKTRGQQVTLRCSPKSGHDTVSWYQQALGQGPQFIFQYYEEEERQRGNFPDRFSGHQFPNYSSELNVNALLLGDSALYLCASSWDRGLNEQFFGPGTRLTVL.